This TCR beta chain appears in the sequencing data of a study of blood T cell repertoires in COVID-19. Study overall: T cells, B-cell-depleted T cells, or PBMCs provided the cDNA or gDNA that served as material.

Per the study methods: Estimation of nucleated cell counts relied on the amplification of reference gene primers. This table comes from immunoSEQ multiplex PCR, and its TCRdb copy is limited to in-frame clones, with some not included. The D gene and trimming were derived from the DNA, and the V and J assignments and clone size from that table. The sample lists approximately 210,000 clones; approximately 82% were seen once. The CDR3 contains 16 residues. Per the germline V gene, CDR1 is MDHEN and CDR2 is SYDVKM. V lost 5 bases, J lost 1 base, and 3 bases stayed unmatched. The J gene is TRBJ2-3, the V gene TRBV28, with 13 positions matching TRBD2. The source material was peripheral blood. The origin of this receptor is a woman in her 70s with active or convalescent COVID-19. CDR3 DNA: TGTGCCAGCAGTGCCGGACTAGCGGGGGGCACAGATACGCAGTATTTT. It translates to CASSAGLAGGTDTQYF.